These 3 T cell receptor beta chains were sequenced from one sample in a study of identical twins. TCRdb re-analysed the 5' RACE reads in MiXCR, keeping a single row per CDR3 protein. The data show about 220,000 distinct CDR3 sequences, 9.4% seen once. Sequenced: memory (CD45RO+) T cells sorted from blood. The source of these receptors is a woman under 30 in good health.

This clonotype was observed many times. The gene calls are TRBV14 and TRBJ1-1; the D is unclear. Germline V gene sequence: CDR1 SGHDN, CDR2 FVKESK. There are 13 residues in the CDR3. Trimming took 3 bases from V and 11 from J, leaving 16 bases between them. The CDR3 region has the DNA TGTGCCAGCAGCCACGGAGGGTCCTGGAGGGCTTTCTTT. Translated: CASSHGGSWRAFF.

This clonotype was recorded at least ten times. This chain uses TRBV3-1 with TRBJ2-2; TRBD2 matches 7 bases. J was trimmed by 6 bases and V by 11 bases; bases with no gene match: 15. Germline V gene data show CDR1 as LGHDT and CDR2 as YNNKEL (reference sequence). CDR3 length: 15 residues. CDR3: CAGPRTSWDPGELFF. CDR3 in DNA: TGTGCCGGGCCTCGGACTAGTTGGGACCCCGGGGAGCTGTTTTTT. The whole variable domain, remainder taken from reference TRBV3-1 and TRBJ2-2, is DTAVSQTPKYLVTQMGNDKSIKCEQNLGHDTMYWYKQDSKKFLKIMFSYNNKELIINETVPNRFSPKSPDKAHLNLHINSLELGDSAVYFCAGPRTSWDPGELFFGEGSRLTVL.

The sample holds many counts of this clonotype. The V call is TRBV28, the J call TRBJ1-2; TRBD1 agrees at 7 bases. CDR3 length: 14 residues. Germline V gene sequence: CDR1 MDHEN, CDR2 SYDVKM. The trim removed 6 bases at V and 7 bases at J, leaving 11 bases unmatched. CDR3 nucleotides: TGTGCCAGCAGAACAGACAGGGTACAATCTGGCTACACCTTC. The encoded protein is CASRTDRVQSGYTF.